These T cell receptor beta chains were read from a single sample in a study of blood T cell repertoires in COVID-19. Data came from immunoSEQ multiplex PCR; TCRdb stores just in-frame clones and leaves some out. This sample has around 200,000 clones, with about nine tenths found just once. The source material was peripheral blood. The receptors originated from a man aged 65-85 years with acute or convalescent COVID-19. CDR3s include the opening cysteine and the closing phenylalanine or tryptophan. D genes are given only for firm matches. Clone size appears in some rows only: once, few, many, or a class for an expanded clone.

d_call j_call clone_size v_call cdr3_length cdr3_aa cdr3_nt
NA TRBJ1-6 NA TRBV5-1 13 CASSLDGDSPLHF TGCGCCAGCAGCTTGGACGGGGATTCACCCCTCCACTTT
NA TRBJ1-1 NA TRBV2 14 CASVGVSGDTEAFF TGTGCCAGCGTGGGGGTTAGCGGGGACACTGAAGCTTTCTTT
TRBD1 TRBJ1-3 NA TRBV9 14 CASSVGGQGYTIYF TGTGCCAGCAGCGTAGGGGGACAGGGATACACCATATATTTT
NA TRBJ2-7 NA TRBV6-2/TRBV6-3 14 CASSYSNGAPEQYF TGTGCCAGCAGTTACTCCAATGGGGCCCCCGAGCAGTACTTC
NA TRBJ1-3 NA TRBV30 17 CAWSVWGGLGSGNTIYF TGTGCCTGGAGTGTATGGGGGGGTTTGGGATCTGGAAACACCATATATTTT
TRBD1 TRBJ1-1 NA TRBV10-1 14 CASSRQGTNTEAFF TGCGCCAGCAGTCGACAGGGGACTAACACTGAAGCTTTCTTT
NA TRBJ1-2 NA TRBV2 16 CASSEGQGMVLFGYTF TGTGCCAGCAGTGAAGGGCAGGGAATGGTTTTATTCGGCTACACCTTC
NA TRBJ1-2 NA TRBV3-1/TRBV3-2 11 CASSQLGGYTF TGTGCCAGCAGCCAACTAGGAGGCTACACCTTC
TRBD1 TRBJ1-2 NA TRBV5-1 15 CASSPQPRTGDGYTF TGCGCCAGCAGTCCCCAGCCCCGGACAGGGGATGGCTACACCTTC
NA TRBJ2-7 NA TRBV3-1/TRBV3-2 13 CASSQAELYEQYF TGTGCCAGCAGCCAAGCTGAGCTCTACGAGCAGTACTTC
TRBD2 TRBJ2-5 NA TRBV3-1/TRBV3-2 16 CASSQLAGPVKETQYF TGTGCCAGCAGCCAACTAGCGGGGCCCGTGAAAGAGACCCAGTACTTC
NA TRBJ2-1 NA TRBV6-4 13 CASSVATHNEQFF TGTGCCAGCAGTGTAGCCACGCACAATGAGCAGTTCTTC
NA TRBJ1-1 NA TRBV30 12 CAWGVGDTEAFF TGTGCCTGGGGGGTAGGGGACACTGAAGCTTTCTTT
TRBD1 TRBJ1-2 NA TRBV6-5 14 CASGTGPNSYGYTF TGTGCCAGCGGGACAGGTCCCAACTCTTATGGCTACACCTTC
TRBD1 TRBJ1-2 NA TRBV3-1/TRBV3-2 16 CASSQGTGGDPYGYTF TGTGCCAGCAGCCAAGGTACAGGGGGCGACCCCTATGGCTACACCTTC
NA TRBJ1-5 NA TRBV6-5 15 CASSYSGGRIQPQHF TGTGCCAGCAGTTATAGCGGGGGGCGCATTCAGCCCCAGCATTTT
NA TRBJ2-3 NA TRBV27 20 CASSSFKDFTQRSSTDTQYF TGTGCCAGCAGTTCCTTTAAAGACTTTACCCAACGAAGTAGCACAGATACGCAGTATTTT
NA TRBJ2-5 NA TRBV3-1/TRBV3-2 14 CASSQQGIQETQYF TGTGCCAGCAGCCAACAGGGAATCCAAGAGACCCAGTACTTC
NA TRBJ2-1 NA TRBV27 18 CASSLSYGGSPKDNEQFF TGTGCCAGCAGTTTATCTTATGGTGGCTCCCCCAAAGACAATGAGCAGTTCTTC
TRBD2 TRBJ2-1 NA TRBV29-1 16 CSVVPRASGGYNEQFF TGCAGCGTTGTTCCGCGGGCTAGCGGGGGGTACAATGAGCAGTTCTTC
NA TRBJ1-4 NA TRBV25-1 15 CASSETREANEKLFF TGTGCCAGCAGTGAGACAAGGGAGGCTAATGAAAAACTGTTTTTT
NA TRBJ2-5 NA TRBV5-1 15 CASRLQGGIQETQYF TGCGCCAGCAGATTACAGGGAGGGATCCAAGAGACCCAGTACTTC
NA TRBJ1-1 NA TRBV12-3/TRBV12-4 13 CASSTRARGHFFF TGTGCCAGCAGTACCCGCGCCAGGGGCCATTTTTTCTTT
NA TRBJ1-2 NA TRBV5-1 13 CASSPTSNYGYTF TGCGCCAGCAGCCCCACATCTAACTATGGCTACACCTTC
TRBD1 TRBJ1-5 NA TRBV6-5 14 CASTGTGARQPQHF TGTGCCAGCACCGGGACAGGGGCTCGACAGCCCCAGCATTTT
NA TRBJ2-1 NA TRBV4-3 14 CASSQEAGSNEQFF TGCGCCAGCAGCCAAGAAGCAGGTTCAAATGAGCAGTTCTTC
TRBD1 TRBJ1-2 few TRBV18 15 CASSAGQGTNYGYTF TGTGCCAGCTCGGCAGGACAGGGAACTAACTATGGCTACACCTTC
TRBD1 TRBJ1-6 NA TRBV6-5 15 CASSFSGTDNSPLHF TGTGCCAGCAGTTTCTCCGGGACAGATAATTCACCCCTCCACTTT